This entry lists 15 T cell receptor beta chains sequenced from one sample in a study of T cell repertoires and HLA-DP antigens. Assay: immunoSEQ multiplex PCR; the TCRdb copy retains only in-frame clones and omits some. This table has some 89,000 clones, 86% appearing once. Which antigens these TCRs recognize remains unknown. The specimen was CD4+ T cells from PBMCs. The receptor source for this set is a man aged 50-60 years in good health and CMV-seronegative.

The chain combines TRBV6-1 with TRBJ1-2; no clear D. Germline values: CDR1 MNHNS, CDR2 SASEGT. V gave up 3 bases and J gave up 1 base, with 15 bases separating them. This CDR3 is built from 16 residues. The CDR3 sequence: CASSDRAPPFNYGYTF. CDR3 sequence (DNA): TGTGCCAGCAGTGATCGGGCTCCACCCTTTAACTATGGCTACACCTTC.

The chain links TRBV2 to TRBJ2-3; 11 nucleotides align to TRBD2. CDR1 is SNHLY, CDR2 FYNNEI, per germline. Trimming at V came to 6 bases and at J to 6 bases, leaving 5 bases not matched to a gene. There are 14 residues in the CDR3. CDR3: CASRLAGGWDTQYF. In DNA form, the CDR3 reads TGTGCCAGCAGGCTAGCGGGGGGCTGGGATACGCAGTATTTT. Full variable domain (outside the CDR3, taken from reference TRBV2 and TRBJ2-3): EPEVTQTPSHQVTQMGQEVILRCVPISNHLYFYWYRQILGQKVEFLVSFYNNEISEKSEIFDDQFSVERPDGSNFTLKIRSTKLEDSAMYFCASRLAGGWDTQYFGPGTRLTVL.

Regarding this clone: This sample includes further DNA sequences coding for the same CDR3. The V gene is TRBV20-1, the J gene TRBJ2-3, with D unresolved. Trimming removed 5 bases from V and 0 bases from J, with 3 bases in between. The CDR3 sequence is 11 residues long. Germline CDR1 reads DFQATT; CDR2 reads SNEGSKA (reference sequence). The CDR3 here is CSAGSTDTQYF. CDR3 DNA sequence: TGCAGTGCTGGGAGCACAGATACGCAGTATTTT.

CDR3 region: CASKSRPDYNEQFF. For the CDR3, the DNA is TGTGCCAGCAAGTCGCGACCGGACTACAATGAGCAGTTCTTC. The chain joins TRBV7-8 to TRBJ2-1; D remains unclear. This CDR3 is 14 amino acids long. CDR1 SGHVS and CDR2 FQNEAQ come from the germline V gene. The V gene lost 7 bases and the J gene lost 3 bases, with 13 bases spanning the gap.

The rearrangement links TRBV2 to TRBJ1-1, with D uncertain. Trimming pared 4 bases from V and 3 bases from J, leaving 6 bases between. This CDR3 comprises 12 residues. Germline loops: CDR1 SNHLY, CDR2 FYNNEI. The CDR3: CASSVGYTEAFF. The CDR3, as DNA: TGTGCCAGCAGTGTAGGATACACTGAAGCTTTCTTT.

The CDR3 spells CASSLPGQLTTSGNTIYF. The CDR3 DNA reads as TGTGCCAGCAGTTTACCAGGACAACTTACCACCTCTGGAAACACCATATATTTT. The J gene is TRBJ1-3, the V gene TRBV28; a possible D gene is TRBD1 (5 bases). Trimming removed 2 bases from V and 0 bases from J, with 17 bases in between. Per germline, CDR1 MDHEN and CDR2 SYDVKM. This CDR3 contains 18 residues.

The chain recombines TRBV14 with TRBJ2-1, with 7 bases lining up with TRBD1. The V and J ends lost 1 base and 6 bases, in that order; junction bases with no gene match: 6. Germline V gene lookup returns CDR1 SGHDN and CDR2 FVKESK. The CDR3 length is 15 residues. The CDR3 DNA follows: TGTGCCAGCAGCCAAGTCGGACAGGTCGGCAATGAGCAGTTCTTC. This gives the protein CASSQVGQVGNEQFF.

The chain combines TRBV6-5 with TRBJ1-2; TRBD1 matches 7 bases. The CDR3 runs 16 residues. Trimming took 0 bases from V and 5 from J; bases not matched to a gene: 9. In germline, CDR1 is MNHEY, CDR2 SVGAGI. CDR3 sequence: CASSYSLVGGEYGYTF. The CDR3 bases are TGTGCCAGCAGTTACTCGTTGGTAGGGGGCGAGTATGGCTACACCTTC.

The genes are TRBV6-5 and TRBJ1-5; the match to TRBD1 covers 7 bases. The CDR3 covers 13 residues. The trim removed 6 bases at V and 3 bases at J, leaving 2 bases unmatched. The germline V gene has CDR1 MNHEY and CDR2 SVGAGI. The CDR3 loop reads CASRGQTNQPQHF. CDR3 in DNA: TGTGCCAGCAGGGGACAGACCAATCAGCCCCAGCATTTT.

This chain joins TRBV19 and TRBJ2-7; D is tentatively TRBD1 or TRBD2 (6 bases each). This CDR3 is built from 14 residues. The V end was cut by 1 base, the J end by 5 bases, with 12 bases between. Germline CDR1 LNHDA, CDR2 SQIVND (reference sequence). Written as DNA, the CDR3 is TGTGCCAGTAGTATAGGCAGGGGAGGCGACGAGCAGTACTTC. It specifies CASSIGRGGDEQYF. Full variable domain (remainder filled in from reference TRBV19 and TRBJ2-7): DGGITQSPKYLFRKEGQNVTLSCEQNLNHDAMYWYRQDPGQGLRLIYYSQIVNDFQKGDIAEGYSVSREKKESFPLTVTSAQKNPTAFYLCASSIGRGGDEQYFGPGTRLTVT.

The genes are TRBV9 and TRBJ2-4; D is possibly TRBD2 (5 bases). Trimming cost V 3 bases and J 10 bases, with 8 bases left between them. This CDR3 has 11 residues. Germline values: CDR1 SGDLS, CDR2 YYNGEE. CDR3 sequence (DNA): TGTGCCAGCAGCGCGGGATGGATTCAGTACTTC. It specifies CASSAGWIQYF.

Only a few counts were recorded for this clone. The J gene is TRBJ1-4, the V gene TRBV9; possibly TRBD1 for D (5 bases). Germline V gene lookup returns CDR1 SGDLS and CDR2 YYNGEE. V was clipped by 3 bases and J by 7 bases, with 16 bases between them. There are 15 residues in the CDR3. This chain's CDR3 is CASSEGTSVTEKLFF. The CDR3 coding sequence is TGTGCCAGCAGCGAAGGGACCTCAGTAACTGAAAAACTGTTTTTT. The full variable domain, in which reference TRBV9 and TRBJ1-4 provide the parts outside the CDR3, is DSGVTQTPKHLITATGQRVTLRCSPRSGDLSVYWYQQSLDQGLQFLIQYYNGEERAKGNILERFSAQQFPDLHSELNLSSLELGDSALYFCASSEGTSVTEKLFFGSGTQLSVL.

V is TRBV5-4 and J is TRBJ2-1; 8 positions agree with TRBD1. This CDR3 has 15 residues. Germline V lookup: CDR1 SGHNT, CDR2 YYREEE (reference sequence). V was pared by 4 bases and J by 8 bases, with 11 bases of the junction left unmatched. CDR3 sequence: CASSIGQGRSDEQFF. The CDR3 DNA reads TGTGCCAGCAGCATCGGACAGGGTCGTTCGGATGAGCAGTTCTTC.

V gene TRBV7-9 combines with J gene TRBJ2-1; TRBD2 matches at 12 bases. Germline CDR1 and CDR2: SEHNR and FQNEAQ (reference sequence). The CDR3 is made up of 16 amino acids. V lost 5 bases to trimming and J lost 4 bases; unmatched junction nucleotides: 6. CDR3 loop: CASSAEGLAGYNEQFF. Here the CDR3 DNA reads TGTGCCAGCAGCGCAGAAGGACTAGCGGGGTACAATGAGCAGTTCTTC.

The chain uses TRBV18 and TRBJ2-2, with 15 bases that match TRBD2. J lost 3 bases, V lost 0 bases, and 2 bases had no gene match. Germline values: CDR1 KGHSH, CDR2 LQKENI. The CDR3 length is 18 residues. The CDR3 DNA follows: TGTGCCAGCTCACCACCCGGACTAGCGGGAGGGGACACCGGGGAGCTGTTTTTT. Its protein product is CASSPPGLAGGDTGELFF.